The T cell receptor (beta chain) under discussion was sequenced for a study of cytotoxic CD8 clonotypes in ibrutinib-treated CLL. Findings and caveats of the study: Clonality went up at the time of ibrutinib response, stayed stable in sustained remission, and later dropped back toward its baseline level at progression. Public clonotypes, found uncommonly, either contracted or stayed stable on treatment.

With regard to this clone: Its specificity is not known.

V was clipped by 3 bases and J by 4 bases; unmatched bases: 9. The CDR3 totals 15 residues. Germline CDR1 is SGDLS and CDR2 is YYNGEE. Method: immunoSEQ multiplex PCR; TCRdb's copy keeps in-frame clones and lacks some. This sample has 150,000 to 250,000 clones; 55% to 85% occur once, and the top ten carry roughly 13%. This sequence was found in a human donor with chronic lymphocytic leukemia. The chain employs TRBV9 and TRBJ1-2; the match to TRBD1 covers 7 bases. The sample in question was PBMCs, obtained after 24 months of ibrutinib treatment. CDR3 region: CASSATGRRGYGYTF. The CDR3 region has the DNA TGTGCCAGCAGCGCGACAGGGCGTCGCGGCTATGGCTACACCTTC.